This T cell receptor (beta chain) is from a study of patients and donors after allogeneic stem cell transplantation. TCRdb independently ran MiXCR on the RT-PCR reads; one entry per CDR3 protein. The sample contains about a million distinct CDR3 sequences, approximately 18% of which appear only once. Trimming took 7 bases from V and 4 from J, leaving 20 bases between them. The CDR3 is 15 amino acids. Sequencing input: blood, either unsorted or a sorted T cell fraction (not recorded which). The chain combines TRBV12-3 or TRBV12-4 with TRBJ2-7, with a weak D call TRBD2 (7 bases). The TCR was taken from a human donor who was either an allogeneic HSCT recipient or a stem cell or donor lymphocyte infusion donor (not recorded which). It is not recorded whose cells these are; they may come from a transplant donor. CDR3 region: CASTLGGTKFYEQYF. The CDR3 coding sequence is TGTGCCAGCACCCTGGGGGGGACAAAGTTTTACGAGCAGTACTTC.